A single sample is the source of the 26 T cell receptor beta chains below, sequenced in a study of regulatory T cells in long-lasting Graves disease. Building the TCR beta libraries relied on iRepertoire HTBI primers, and CDR3 regions underwent Arm-PCR. TCRdb used MiXCR to reprocess the multiplex PCR reads, holding one entry per CDR3 protein. Of a few hundred thousand distinct CDR3 sequences listed, 10% to 15% were seen once; the top ten hold approximately 20%. Stated time point: newly diagnosed GD, antithyroid drugs for less than 3 months. From PBMCs, RNA was extracted and then used to make the TCR library. These data were likewise used in another study, on T cells in Graves' hyperthyroidism and ophthalmopathy.

The sequencing used peripheral blood mononuclear cells (PBMCs), collected at new diagnosis, from a patient treated with antithyroid drugs. These receptors all stem from a woman between 18 and 29 years old with Graves disease.

There are a few counts of this clonotype. The rearrangement links TRBV12-3 or TRBV12-4 to TRBJ2-7, with D possibly matching TRBD2 (5 bases). Trimming left V 3 bases short and J 5 bases short, with 8 bases between. The CDR3 extends over 12 amino acids. The CDR3: CASSLGADEQYV. In DNA, the CDR3 is TGTGCCAGCAGTTTGGGAGCAGACGAGCAGTACGTC.

This clonotype was detected ten times or more. This chain connects TRBV11-2 to TRBJ2-7; D may correspond to TRBD1 or TRBD2 (6 bases each). Per germline, CDR1 SGHAT and CDR2 FQNNGV. The CDR3 length is 14 residues. Trimming stripped 4 bases from V and 3 bases from J, with 13 bases between. The CDR3 region is CASSSLGGNYEQYF. The CDR3 DNA reads TGTGCCAGCAGCTCCTTAGGGGGGAACTACGAGCAGTACTTC.

The rearrangement links TRBV15 to TRBJ2-3, with D possibly matching TRBD2 (5 bases). V shed 1 base and J shed 7 bases, with 18 bases lying between them. The germline CDR1 and CDR2 sequences are LNHNV and YYDKDF (reference sequence). This CDR3 has 16 amino acids. The CDR3 sequence: CATSRVKTRRGYTQYF. CDR3 nucleotides: TGTGCCACCAGCAGAGTGAAAACTCGACGGGGATATACGCAGTATTTT.

This clonotype was picked up many times. This sequence joins TRBV12-3 or TRBV12-4 and TRBJ2-1, with a possible D match to TRBD1 (5 bases). V was cut by 10 bases and J by 7 bases, with 17 bases left in between. This CDR3 spans 13 amino acids. CDR3 DNA: TGTGCCATTTTACAGGACACGGTAAATGAGCAGTTCTTC. Its protein is CAILQDTVNEQFF.

Many counts were recorded for this clonotype. The chain carries TRBV6-5 and TRBJ2-7, with 8 bases fitting TRBD2. J gave up 0 bases and V 2 bases, and 6 bases lay outside the gene matches. This CDR3 comprises 16 residues. The V gene's germline CDR1 is MNHEY and CDR2 SVGAGI. CDR3 protein: CASSYREGHPSYEQYF. The CDR3 nucleotides are TGTGCCAGCAGTTACCGGGAGGGCCACCCCTCCTACGAGCAGTACTTC.

The table lists this clonotype with many counts. The CDR3 nucleotides are TGTGCCAGCAGCACCATCGAGCGGCGATCCTACGAGCAGTACTTC. This codes for CASSTIERRSYEQYF. The chain links TRBV11-2 to TRBJ2-7; perhaps TRBD2 as D (5 bases). The CDR3 loop spans 15 amino acids. Germline V CDR1 and CDR2: SGHAT, FQNNGV. V was shortened by 5 bases and J by 1 base, with 15 bases between the two germline ends.

Many counts were recorded for this clonotype. The chain links TRBV27 to TRBJ2-7, with TRBD2 as a possible D gene (5 bases). V gave up 5 bases and J gave up 0 bases, with 11 bases separating them. CDR1 and CDR2 from the germline V gene are MNHEY and SMNVEV (reference sequence). CDR3 length: 14 residues. DNA for the CDR3: TGTGCCAGCAGTCTGACGACTAACTCCTACGAGCAGTACTTC. Its translation: CASSLTTNSYEQYF.

This clonotype was recorded many times. The chain combines TRBV2 with TRBJ1-4, with D unresolved. The V end lost 3 bases, the J end lost 4 bases, and 9 bases lay between the germline ends. CDR1 is SNHLY and CDR2 is FYNNEI in the germline V gene. CDR3 length equals 14 residues. The CDR3 loop is CASSDGFFNEKLFF. In nucleotides, the CDR3 is TGTGCCAGCAGTGACGGCTTCTTTAATGAAAAACTGTTTTTT.

This clonotype was detected many times. The chain recombines TRBV7-2 with TRBJ2-5; tentative D call: TRBD2 (6 bases). Germline values: CDR1 SGHTA, CDR2 FQGNSA. The CDR3 is 13 residues long. The V gene lost 8 bases and the J gene lost 5 bases, with 15 bases spanning the gap. The CDR3 protein is CASRGSREETQYF. The CDR3 DNA is TGTGCCAGCCGTGGGTCTCGGGAGGAGACCCAGTACTTC.

This clonotype showed up many times. The V gene is TRBV20-1, the J gene TRBJ2-7, with unresolved D. Trimming stripped 3 bases from V and 5 bases from J, with 11 bases between. CDR3 size: 12 residues. The germline V gene has CDR1 DFQATT and CDR2 SNEGSKA (reference sequence). Here the CDR3 reads CSASYPPHEQYF. The CDR3, as DNA: TGCAGTGCTAGTTATCCCCCCCACGAGCAGTACTTC.

As to this clonotype: A much more abundant neighbour one base away suggests this may be a read error. CDR3: CSVEKAESSYNEQYF. DNA of the CDR3: TGCAGCGTTGAAAAAGCGGAGAGCTCCTACAATGAGCAGTACTTC. The chain has TRBV29-1 and TRBJ2-5, with TRBD2 as a possible D gene (5 bases). In germline, CDR1 is SQVTM, CDR2 ANQGSEA. V was clipped by 2 bases and J by 11 bases, with 24 bases between them. The CDR3 has 15 amino acids.

Details on this clonotype: A far larger clone differs by one base, so this is likely a read error. The chain uses TRBV6-1 and TRBJ2-1; D is perhaps TRBD2 (6 bases). The CDR3 loop spans 15 amino acids. V lost 7 bases, J lost 8 bases, and 21 bases lay in between. The V gene's germline CDR1 is MNHNS and CDR2 SASEGT. CDR3 sequence reads: CASTPSEGIGYEQFF. In DNA form, the CDR3 reads TGTGCCAGCACCCCCTCGGAGGGGATAGGATATGAGCAGTTCTTC.

There are many counts of this clonotype. The V call is TRBV28, the J call TRBJ1-1; D gene uncertain. Germline values: CDR1 MDHEN, CDR2 SYDVKM. V was shortened by 2 bases and J by 1 base, with 23 bases between the two germline ends. The CDR3 length is 19 residues. CDR3 in amino acids: CASSLELTLISYGNTEAFF. In nucleotides, the CDR3 is TGTGCCAGCAGTTTAGAGCTAACATTAATCAGCTACGGGAACACTGAAGCTTTCTTT.

This clonotype was seen ten or more times. The rearrangement joins TRBV18 to TRBJ2-2; either TRBD1 or TRBD2 may fit D (5 bases each). This CDR3 has 16 residues. The V and J ends lost 3 bases and 6 bases respectively, with 17 bases between them. Looked up from germline, CDR1 is KGHSH and CDR2 is LQKENI. Here the CDR3 DNA reads TGTGCCAGCTCACCTCTCGGGACCCTTTTTGCCGGGGAGCTGTTTTTT. It yields the protein CASSPLGTLFAGELFF. Full variable domain (remainder filled in from reference TRBV18 and TRBJ2-2): NAGVMQNPRHLVRRRGQEARLRCSPMKGHSHVYWYRQLPEEGLKFMVYLQKENIIDESGMPKERFSAEFPKEGPSILRIQQVVRGDSAAYFCASSPLGTLFAGELFFGEGSRLTVL.

Only a few counts were recorded for this clonotype. V usage is TRBV9 and J usage is TRBJ1-1; D is uncertain. Trimming removed 0 bases from V and 5 bases from J, with 8 bases in between. CDR3 length equals 13 residues. CDR1 is SGDLS and CDR2 is YYNGEE in the germline V gene. The CDR3 sequence is CASSVVGRTEAFF. Here the CDR3 DNA reads TGTGCCAGCAGCGTAGTAGGCAGGACTGAAGCTTTCTTT.

Many counts were recorded for this clonotype. This rearrangement joins TRBV20-1 to TRBJ2-3; 13 bases map to TRBD2. J gave up 5 bases and V 0 bases, and 8 bases lay outside the gene matches. CDR3 length: 17 amino acids. CDR1 is DFQATT, CDR2 SNEGSKA, per germline (reference sequence). The CDR3 here is CSARDTSGRAWGDTQYF. CDR3 bases: TGCAGTGCTAGAGACACTAGCGGGAGGGCCTGGGGAGATACGCAGTATTTT.

This clonotype has at least ten counts. The DNA for the CDR3 is TGTGCCAGCAGCTTAGAGATTCGCTCTGGCTACACCTTC. Protein: CASSLEIRSGYTF. This chain connects TRBV7-2 to TRBJ1-2; D unclear. The CDR3 has 13 amino acids. V gave up 1 base and J gave up 7 bases, with 10 bases separating them. Germline V lookup: CDR1 SGHTA, CDR2 FQGNSA.

This clonotype was detected many times. The J gene is TRBJ1-5, the V gene TRBV6-5; 7 positions agree with TRBD1. Trimming at V came to 2 bases and at J to 16 bases, leaving 5 bases not matched to a gene. This CDR3 has 11 residues. CDR1 is MNHEY and CDR2 is SVGAGI in the germline V gene. This CDR3 is CASSYQGQFHF. The DNA of the CDR3 is TGTGCCAGCAGTTACCAGGGACAGTTTCATTTT.

V gene TRBV5-1 combines with J gene TRBJ2-1; 8 nucleotides agree with TRBD1. The junction had 8 bases not matched to a gene; V was cut back by 3 bases and J by 6 bases. The CDR3 is made up of 15 amino acids. The germline V gene has CDR1 SGHRS and CDR2 YFSETQ. The CDR3: CASSSGGEMGNEQFF. CDR3 bases: TGCGCCAGCAGCTCAGGGGGCGAGATGGGCAATGAGCAGTTCTTC.

This clonotype was seen at least ten times. This rearrangement joins TRBV7-6 to TRBJ2-3; weak D call: TRBD2 (5 bases). In germline, CDR1 is SGHVS, CDR2 FNYEAQ. The CDR3 covers 14 residues. Trimming left V 4 bases short and J 0 bases short, with 8 bases between. The CDR3 sequence is CASSSRTSTDTQYF. CDR3 coding DNA: TGTGCCAGCAGCTCTCGGACTAGCACAGATACGCAGTATTTT.

V gene TRBV10-3 combines with J gene TRBJ1-6; D may be TRBD1 (6 bases). Trimming removed 8 bases at V and 0 bases at J, with 11 bases between. The CDR3 loop spans 15 amino acids. Per the germline V gene, CDR1 is ENHRY and CDR2 is SYGVKD. The CDR3 nucleotides read TGTGCCATCGCGACAGGAAGCTCCTATAATTCACCCCTCCACTTT. The encoded protein is CAIATGSSYNSPLHF.

The V gene is TRBV9, the J gene TRBJ1-1, with D unclear. Germline CDR1 is SGDLS and CDR2 is YYNGEE. The V end lost 0 bases, the J end lost 5 bases, and 14 bases lay between the germline ends. The CDR3 contains 15 residues. DNA for the CDR3: TGTGCCAGCAGCGTAGTCGGCGGGGTCAGTACTGAAGCTTTCTTT. Translating it yields CASSVVGGVSTEAFF.

This clonotype was found many times. The rearrangement links TRBV6-1 to TRBJ2-7, with 11 bases aligning to TRBD2. The V segment lost 7 bases and the J segment 2 bases; nucleotides outside the gene matches: 4. Germline loops: CDR1 MNHNS, CDR2 SASEGT. The CDR3 length is 14 residues. The CDR3 bases are TGTGCCAGCACCGTAGCGGGAGGGCCCTACGAGCAGTACTTC. Translation: CASTVAGGPYEQYF.

This clonotype showed up many times. The V call is TRBV28, the J call TRBJ2-1; 7 nucleotides match TRBD2. V gave up 6 bases and J gave up 3 bases; unmatched junction bases: 5. Germline V gives CDR1 MDHEN, CDR2 SYDVKM. The CDR3 loop spans 14 amino acids. The CDR3 here is CASSTAGFYNEQFF. The CDR3 bases are TGTGCCAGCAGCACAGCGGGATTCTACAATGAGCAGTTCTTC.

This clonotype was recorded at least ten times. The V gene is TRBV12-3 or TRBV12-4, the J gene TRBJ1-1; 10 nucleotides match TRBD1. This CDR3 comprises 15 residues. The V segment lost 6 bases and the J segment 4 bases; nucleotides outside the gene matches: 8. In nucleotides, the CDR3 is TGTGCCAGCAGCCGACAGGGGGCGCTGGGCACTGAAGCTTTCTTT. As protein: CASSRQGALGTEAFF.

This clonotype appeared a few times. The chain couples TRBV19 to TRBJ2-1; 10 bases are shared with TRBD2. This CDR3 region has 15 residues. Germline assignment: CDR1 LNHDA and CDR2 SQIVND (reference sequence). The ends lost 7 bases at V and 0 bases at J; junction bases unmatched: 3. CDR3 nucleotides: TGTGCCAGTATCCGGACTAGCGGCTCCTACAATGAGCAGTTCTTC. Protein product: CASIRTSGSYNEQFF.